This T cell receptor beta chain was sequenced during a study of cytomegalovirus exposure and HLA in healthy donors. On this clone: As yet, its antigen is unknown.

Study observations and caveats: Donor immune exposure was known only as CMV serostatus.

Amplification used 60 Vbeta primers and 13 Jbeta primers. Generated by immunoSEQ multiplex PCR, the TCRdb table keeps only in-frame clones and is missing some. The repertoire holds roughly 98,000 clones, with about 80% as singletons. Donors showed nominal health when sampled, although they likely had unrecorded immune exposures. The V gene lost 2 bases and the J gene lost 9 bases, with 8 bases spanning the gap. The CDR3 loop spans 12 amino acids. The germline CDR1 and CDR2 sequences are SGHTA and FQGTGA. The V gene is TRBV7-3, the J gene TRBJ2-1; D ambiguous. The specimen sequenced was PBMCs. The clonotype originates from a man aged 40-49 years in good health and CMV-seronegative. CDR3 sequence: CASSLYGGEQFF. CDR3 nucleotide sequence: TGTGCCAGCAGCTTATACGGTGGTGAGCAGTTCTTC.